Reported below is one T cell receptor (beta chain). Its antigen is not identified. The sample is drawn from a study of shared clonotypes between healthy human individuals. Notes on the study in general: Only blood samples were collected, and tissue repertoires likely differ. The generation probabilities recorded for non-shared clonotypes fell below those of clonotypes shared by all four donors.

Generated by immunoSEQ multiplex PCR, the TCRdb table keeps only in-frame clones and is missing some. This sample has about 2,500,000 clones, with just over 90% found just once. The study separated CD4+ cells into CD45RA+ naive and CD45RA-negative memory subsets. In germline, CDR1 is GTSNPN, CDR2 SVGIG (reference sequence). The CDR3 spans 16 residues. V was clipped by 2 bases and J by 4 bases; unmatched bases: 14. This TCR derives from a man younger than 35 in good health. V gene TRBV30 combines with J gene TRBJ2-7, with 7 bases matching TRBD1. The sequenced sample consisted of naive CD4+ T cells sorted from blood. Stated subset: CD45RA+ positively selected. CDR3 nucleotides: TGTGCCTGGAGTCCCCTAAGGCAGGGGGTCCCTTACGAGCAGTACTTC. Amino acids: CAWSPLRQGVPYEQYF.